The entry that follows covers one TCR beta chain sequence. Antigen specificity is unknown. The source of the sample is a study of cytomegalovirus exposure and HLA in healthy donors. The wider study: HLA-typed donors were the source of around 80 million unique TCRs, which an early data release held. Study results and limitations: Exclusion applied to some V segments, including TRBV6-2 and TRBV6-3, as they were indistinguishable. Cytomegalovirus association was listed for 164 TCR beta chains.

PCR used 60 Vbeta primers and 13 Jbeta primers. In the original processing: Per a later analysis, the number of unique TCR beta chains was about 80 million, of which around 10 million were shared. Assay: immunoSEQ multiplex PCR; the TCRdb copy retains only in-frame clones and omits some. V and J calls and clone size are given by that table; D and trimming were obtained from the DNA. The sample shows 150,000 or so clones, roughly 82% of them seen only once. The germline V gene encodes CDR1 SNHLY and CDR2 FYNNEI. The J segment lost 4 bases and the V segment lost 6 bases, leaving 5 bases of the junction unmatched. The CDR3 loop spans 13 amino acids.

The V gene is TRBV2, the J gene TRBJ1-2; 7 positions agree with TRBD1. Sequencing was carried out using PBMCs. This clonotype was obtained from a woman aged 45-60 years in good health and CMV-seropositive. The CDR3 DNA reads as TGTGCCAGCAGCAAAGGGGACAGCTATGGCTACACCTTC. Translating it yields CASSKGDSYGYTF.